These 22 T cell receptor beta chains came from one sample sequenced in a study of T cell repertoires in cytomegalovirus infection. TCRdb re-called the reads with MiXCR, one entry per CDR3 protein. The data contain over 300,000 distinct CDR3 sequences, roughly 9.5% of them singletons. Sequenced: PBMCs. The receptors come from a human donor in good health (CMV status not recorded). Some clones in this sample may be carry-over from other donors' samples.

This clonotype came up many times. The rearrangement uses TRBV25-1 and TRBJ2-7; the D gene is possibly TRBD1 (5 bases). Germline assignment: CDR1 MGHDK and CDR2 SYGVNS. V was pared by 4 bases and J by 4 bases, with 8 bases between. This CDR3 spans 12 amino acids. The CDR3 sequence: CASSAQVYEQYF. In DNA, the CDR3 is TGTGCCAGCAGTGCACAGGTTTACGAGCAGTACTTC.

This chain uses TRBV3-1 with TRBJ1-2; D remains unclear. The CDR3 runs 13 residues. CDR1 is LGHDT and CDR2 is YNNKEL in the germline V gene (reference sequence). V shed 1 base and J shed 5 bases, with 8 bases lying between them. CDR3 bases: TGTGCCAGCAGCCAAGGGACCCCATATGGCTACACCTTC. Translation gives CASSQGTPYGYTF.

This clonotype has a count of ten or more. V and J are TRBV7-2 and TRBJ2-4, with D perhaps given as TRBD1 or TRBD2 (5 bases each). Germline CDR1 SGHTA, CDR2 FQGNSA. Between the trimmed V and J ends, which lost 5 bases and 10 bases, there was a span of 12 bases. The CDR3 runs to 12 residues. This CDR3 reads CASSPPGPIQYF. CDR3 bases: TGTGCCAGCAGCCCCCCGGGGCCAATTCAGTACTTC.

This clonotype was observed at least ten times. V and J are TRBV4-2 and TRBJ1-6; the D is unclear. The ends were cut back, 0 bases at V and 7 bases at J, with 13 bases in the middle. The CDR3 consists of 16 residues. Germline loops: CDR1 LGHNA, CDR2 YNFKEQ. The DNA for the CDR3 is TGTGCCAGCAGCCAAGAGGGCGGAGGTGTGAATTCACCCCTCCACTTT. It is translated as CASSQEGGGVNSPLHF.

The chain couples TRBV28 to TRBJ2-7; no clear D gene. The germline gives CDR1 MDHEN, CDR2 SYDVKM. The CDR3 length is 12 residues. Trimming stripped 1 base from V and 7 bases from J, with 8 bases between. The CDR3 region has the DNA TGTGCCAGCAGTTTATATGGGCTGGAGCAGTACTTC. Its protein product is CASSLYGLEQYF. The whole variable domain, filled in from reference TRBV28 and TRBJ2-7, reads DVKVTQSSRYLVKRTGEKVFLECVQDMDHENMFWYRQDPGLGLRLIYFSYDVKMKEKGDIPEGYSVSREKKERFSLILESASTNQTSMYLCASSLYGLEQYFGPGTRLTVT.

This clonotype was detected ten times or more. V usage is TRBV20-1 and J usage is TRBJ1-2; unclear D gene. Germline CDR1 and CDR2: DFQATT and SNEGSKA (reference sequence). V was shortened by 5 bases and J by 3 bases, with 10 bases between the two germline ends. The CDR3 length is 12 residues. The CDR3 DNA reads TGCAGTGCTGCGGACGGTGACTATGGCTACACCTTC. Its translation: CSAADGDYGYTF.

A few counts support this clonotype. The genes are TRBV15 and TRBJ1-6; 7 bases agree with TRBD1. This CDR3 contains 18 residues. V was clipped by 0 bases and J by 7 bases; unmatched bases: 12. Germline CDR1 is LNHNV and CDR2 is YYDKDF (reference sequence). The CDR3 DNA sequence: TGTGCCACCAGCAGAGATTTAGTAAGGGGGCGGATAAATTCACCCCTCCACTTT. As protein: CATSRDLVRGRINSPLHF.

This chain connects TRBV7-3 to TRBJ2-1; 8 bases are shared with TRBD2. This CDR3 is built from 15 residues. CDR1 and CDR2 from the germline V gene are SGHTA and FQGTGA. V was pared by 4 bases and J by 6 bases, with 8 bases of the junction left unmatched. CDR3 nucleotides: TGTGCCAGCAGCTCTCCGGGACTAGGACTCAATGAGCAGTTCTTC. It specifies CASSSPGLGLNEQFF.

This clonotype was seen only a few times. This chain connects TRBV7-6 to TRBJ1-2, with 7 nucleotides matching TRBD1. V trimming: 5 bases; J trimming: 4 bases; junction bases outside the gene matches: 7. CDR3 length: 14 residues. Germline lookup yields CDR1 SGHVS and CDR2 FNYEAQ. The CDR3 DNA reads as TGTGCCAGCAGCCTAACAGGGGTGGGCTATGGCTACACCTTC. Translation: CASSLTGVGYGYTF.

CDR3 bases: TGTGCCAGCAGCCAATTTGGCGGGAGCTCCTACGAGCAGTACTTC. It encodes CASSQFGGSSYEQYF. The rearrangement links TRBV14 to TRBJ2-7, with 7 positions matching TRBD2. V lost 2 bases, J lost 0 bases, and 4 bases stayed unmatched. Germline V lookup: CDR1 SGHDN, CDR2 FVKESK. The CDR3 has 15 residues.

A few counts support this clonotype. The chain is built from TRBV19 and TRBJ1-1; TRBD1 matches 7 bases. Trimming cost V 7 bases and J 5 bases; bases outside gene matches: 10. The germline V gene has CDR1 LNHDA and CDR2 SQIVND (reference sequence). The CDR3 runs to 14 residues. Here the CDR3 DNA reads TGTGCCAGTACCCAGGGGGTATTTCGGACTGAAGCTTTCTTT. It encodes CASTQGVFRTEAFF. The full variable domain, with the rest looked up from reference TRBV19 and TRBJ1-1, is DGGITQSPKYLFRKEGQNVTLSCEQNLNHDAMYWYRQDPGQGLRLIYYSQIVNDFQKGDIAEGYSVSREKKESFPLTVTSAQKNPTAFYLCASTQGVFRTEAFFGQGTRLTVV.

On this clonotype itself: Given a much more abundant clone one base away, this may be a read error. V is TRBV7-8 and J is TRBJ1-4; D is undetermined. The CDR3 has 15 amino acids. Germline V lookup: CDR1 SGHVS, CDR2 FQNEAQ. The CDR3 DNA reads as TGTGCCAGCAGCGATAGGAGGCAGGATAATGAAATACTGTTTTTT. Amino acids: CASSDRRQDNEILFF.

This clonotype was seen only a few times. This chain joins TRBV20-1 and TRBJ2-2; D is unclear. This CDR3 has 13 amino acids. Germline V gene lookup returns CDR1 DFQATT and CDR2 SNEGSKA (reference sequence). Deletions cut 5 bases from V and 7 bases from J, with 14 bases between. CDR3 protein: CSAPRSSNGELFF. DNA of the CDR3: TGCAGTGCTCCTCGGAGTTCTAACGGGGAGCTGTTTTTT.

This sequence joins TRBV2 and TRBJ1-1; 7 nucleotides align to TRBD1. The V gene end was trimmed by 6 bases and the J gene end by 1 base; junction bases not matched to a gene: 8. Per the germline V gene, CDR1 is SNHLY and CDR2 is FYNNEI. The CDR3 contains 15 residues. CDR3 in amino acids: CASSPEGAKNTEAFF. The CDR3 DNA sequence: TGTGCCAGCAGCCCGGAGGGGGCCAAGAACACTGAAGCTTTCTTT.

V gene TRBV7-9 combines with J gene TRBJ2-5, with D possibly TRBD1 on 6 matching bases. Trimming left V 3 bases short and J 2 bases short, with 10 bases between. CDR1 and CDR2 (germline): SEHNR, FQNEAQ (reference sequence). The CDR3 totals 14 residues. DNA for the CDR3: TGTGCCAGCAGCTTTGCACAGGGACAAGAGACCCAGTACTTC. Amino acid sequence: CASSFAQGQETQYF.

The sample holds a few counts of this clonotype. The genes are TRBV19 and TRBJ1-5; tentative D call: TRBD1 (6 bases). Trimming cost V 5 bases and J 0 bases, with 14 bases left between them. CDR3 length: 16 amino acids. Germline V gene sequence: CDR1 LNHDA, CDR2 SQIVND (reference sequence). The CDR3: CASSGWTDYSNQPQHF. Written as DNA, the CDR3 is TGTGCCAGTAGTGGATGGACAGACTATAGCAATCAGCCCCAGCATTTT.

This rearrangement joins TRBV28 to TRBJ2-4; 10 bases agree with TRBD2. Germline CDR1 MDHEN, CDR2 SYDVKM. The CDR3 spans 14 residues. The junction had 5 bases not matched to a gene; V was cut back by 1 base and J by 11 bases. The CDR3 here is CASSLFASGGLQYF. In nucleotides, the CDR3 is TGTGCCAGCAGTTTATTTGCTAGCGGGGGCCTTCAGTACTTC.

The chain has TRBV29-1 and TRBJ2-1; 13 nucleotides line up with TRBD2. Germline CDR1 SQVTM, CDR2 ANQGSEA. The CDR3 spans 13 residues. The ends lost 6 bases at V and 7 bases at J; junction bases unmatched: 3. CDR3 in amino acids: CSVLAGGPNEQFF. DNA of the CDR3: TGCAGCGTACTAGCGGGGGGGCCGAATGAGCAGTTCTTC.

This clonotype appeared a few times. This sequence joins TRBV6-6 and TRBJ2-4; perhaps TRBD2 as D (7 bases). The V end lost 0 bases, the J end lost 8 bases, and 23 bases lay between the germline ends. The CDR3 is 18 residues long. CDR1 is MNHNY, CDR2 SVGAGI, per germline (reference sequence). CDR3 protein: CASSYSPGGYRAGDIQYF. The CDR3 DNA reads TGTGCCAGCAGTTACTCTCCCGGGGGGTACAGGGCGGGGGACATTCAGTACTTC.

This clonotype turned up a few times. CDR3 nucleotide sequence: TGTGCCAGTAGTACCACAGGGGCTCTAGGCTCTGGGGCCAACGTCCTGACTTTC. It is translated as CASSTTGALGSGANVLTF. The chain has TRBV19 and TRBJ2-6, with TRBD1 matching 7 bases. CDR1 and CDR2 (germline): LNHDA, SQIVND (reference sequence). V was pared by 4 bases and J by 0 bases, with 9 bases of the junction left unmatched. This CDR3 has 18 amino acids. Variable domain in full (rest from reference TRBV19 and TRBJ2-6): DGGITQSPKYLFRKEGQNVTLSCEQNLNHDAMYWYRQDPGQGLRLIYYSQIVNDFQKGDIAEGYSVSREKKESFPLTVTSAQKNPTAFYLCASSTTGALGSGANVLTFGAGSRLTVL.

This clonotype was counted a few times. The chain carries TRBV4-1 and TRBJ2-2, with D tentatively TRBD1 (6 bases). The CDR3 consists of 16 residues. V was clipped by 0 bases and J by 7 bases, with 15 bases between them. CDR1 and CDR2 from the germline V gene are MGHRA and YSYEKL. The CDR3 sequence: CASSQDPAGVVGELFF. The CDR3 DNA reads as TGCGCCAGCAGCCAAGATCCGGCAGGGGTGGTCGGGGAGCTGTTTTTT.

Ten or more counts support this clonotype. The CDR3 sequence is CASIPFGNEQFF. DNA of the CDR3: TGTGCCAGCATCCCATTCGGCAATGAGCAGTTCTTC. The chain links TRBV7-2 to TRBJ2-1; D remains unclear. The CDR3 runs 12 residues. The germline V gene encodes CDR1 SGHTA and CDR2 FQGNSA. V gave up 7 bases and J gave up 6 bases, with 10 bases separating them.